This T cell receptor (beta chain) comes out of a study of blood T cell repertoires in COVID-19. Produced via immunoSEQ multiplex PCR; TCRdb's table is partial and in-frame only. The sample includes about 110,000 clones, 85% of them seen just once. The V gene's germline CDR1 is SGHKS and CDR2 YYEKEE (reference sequence). Trimming pared 4 bases from V and 7 bases from J, leaving 22 bases between. The CDR3 is 16 amino acids. The TCR originated in a human donor in a cohort sampled during active COVID-19. The sequencing sample was made of peripheral blood. This chain connects TRBV5-5 to TRBJ2-3, with D maybe TRBD2 (5 bases). CDR3: CASSPPWERSGNTQYF. CDR3 in DNA: TGTGCCAGCAGCCCGCCGTGGGAGCGCTCGGGGAATACGCAGTATTTT.